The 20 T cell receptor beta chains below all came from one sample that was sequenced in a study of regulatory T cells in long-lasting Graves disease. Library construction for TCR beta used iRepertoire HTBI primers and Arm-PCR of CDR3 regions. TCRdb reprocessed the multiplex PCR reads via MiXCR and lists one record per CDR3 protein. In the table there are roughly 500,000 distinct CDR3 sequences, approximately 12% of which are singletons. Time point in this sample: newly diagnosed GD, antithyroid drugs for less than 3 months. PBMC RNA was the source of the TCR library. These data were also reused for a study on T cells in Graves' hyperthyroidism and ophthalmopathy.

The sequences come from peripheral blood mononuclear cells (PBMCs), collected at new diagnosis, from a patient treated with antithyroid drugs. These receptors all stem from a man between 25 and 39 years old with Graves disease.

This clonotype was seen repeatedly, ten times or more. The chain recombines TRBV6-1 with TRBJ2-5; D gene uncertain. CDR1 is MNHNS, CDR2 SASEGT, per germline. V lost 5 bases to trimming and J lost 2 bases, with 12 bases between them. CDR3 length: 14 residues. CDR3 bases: TGTGCCAGCAGTAGCCTAGGTCAACAAGAGACCCAGTACTTC. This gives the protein CASSSLGQQETQYF.

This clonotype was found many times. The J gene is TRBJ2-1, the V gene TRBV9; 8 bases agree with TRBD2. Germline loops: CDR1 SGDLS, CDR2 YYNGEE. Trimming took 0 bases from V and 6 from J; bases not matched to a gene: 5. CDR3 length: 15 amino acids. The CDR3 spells CASSVALGTSNEQFF. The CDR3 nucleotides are TGTGCCAGCAGCGTAGCTTTGGGGACTAGCAATGAGCAGTTCTTC. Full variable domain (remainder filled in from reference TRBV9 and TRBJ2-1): DSGVTQTPKHLITATGQRVTLRCSPRSGDLSVYWYQQSLDQGLQFLIQYYNGEERAKGNILERFSAQQFPDLHSELNLSSLELGDSALYFCASSVALGTSNEQFFGPGTRLTVL.

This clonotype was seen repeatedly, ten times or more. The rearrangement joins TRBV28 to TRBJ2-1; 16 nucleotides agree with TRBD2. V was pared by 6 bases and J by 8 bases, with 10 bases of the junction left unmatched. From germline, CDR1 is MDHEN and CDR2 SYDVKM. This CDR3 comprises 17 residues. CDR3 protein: CASSPEGLAGGPDEQFF. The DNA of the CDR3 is TGTGCCAGCAGCCCGGAGGGACTAGCGGGAGGGCCGGATGAGCAGTTCTTC.

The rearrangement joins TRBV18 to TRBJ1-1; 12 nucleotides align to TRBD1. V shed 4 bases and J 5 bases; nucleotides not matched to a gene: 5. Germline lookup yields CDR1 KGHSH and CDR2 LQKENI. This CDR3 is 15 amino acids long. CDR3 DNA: TGTGCCAGCTCACAAGGGACAGGGGGCCGGACTGAAGCTTTCTTT. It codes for CASSQGTGGRTEAFF.

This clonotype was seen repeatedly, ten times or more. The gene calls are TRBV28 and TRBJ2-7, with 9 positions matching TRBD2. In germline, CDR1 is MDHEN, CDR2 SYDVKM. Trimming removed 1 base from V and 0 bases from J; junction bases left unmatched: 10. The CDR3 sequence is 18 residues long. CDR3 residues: CASSLFLGLASFSYEQYF. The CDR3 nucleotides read TGTGCCAGCAGTTTATTTCTGGGACTAGCCTCTTTCTCCTACGAGCAGTACTTC.

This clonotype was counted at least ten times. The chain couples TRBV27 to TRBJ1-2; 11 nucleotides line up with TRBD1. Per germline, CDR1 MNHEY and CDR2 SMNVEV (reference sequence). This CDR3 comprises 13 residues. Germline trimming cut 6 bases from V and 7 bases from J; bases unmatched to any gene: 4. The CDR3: CASRGQGVGGYTF. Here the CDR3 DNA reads TGTGCCAGCAGGGGACAGGGGGTGGGTGGCTACACCTTC.

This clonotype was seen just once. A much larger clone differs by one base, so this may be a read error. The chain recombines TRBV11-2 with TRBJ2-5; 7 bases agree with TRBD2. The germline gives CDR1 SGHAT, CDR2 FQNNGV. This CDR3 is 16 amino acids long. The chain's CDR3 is CASSLDRSASGEAQYF. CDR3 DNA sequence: TGTGCCAGCAGCTTAGATCGTTCGGCTAGCGGAGAGGCCCAGTACTTC.

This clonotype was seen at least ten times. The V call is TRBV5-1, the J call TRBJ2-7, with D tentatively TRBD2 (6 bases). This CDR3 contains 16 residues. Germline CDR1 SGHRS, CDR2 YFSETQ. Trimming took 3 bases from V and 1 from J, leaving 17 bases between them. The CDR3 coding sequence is TGCGCCAGCAGCTCCGCCCCGGACTACTTTTCCTACGAGCAGTACTTC. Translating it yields CASSSAPDYFSYEQYF.

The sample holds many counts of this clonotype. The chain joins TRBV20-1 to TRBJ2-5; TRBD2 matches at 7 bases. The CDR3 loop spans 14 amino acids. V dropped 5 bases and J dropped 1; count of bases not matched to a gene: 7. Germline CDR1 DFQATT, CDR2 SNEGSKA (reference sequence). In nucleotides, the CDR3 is TGCAGTGCTCGAACCGGGGGGATCCAAGAGACCCAGTACTTC. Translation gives CSARTGGIQETQYF.

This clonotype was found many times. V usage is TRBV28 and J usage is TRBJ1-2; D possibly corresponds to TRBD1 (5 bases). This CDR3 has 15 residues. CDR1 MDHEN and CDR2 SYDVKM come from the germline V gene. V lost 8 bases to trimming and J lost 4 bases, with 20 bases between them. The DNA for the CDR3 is TGTGCCAGCGTTATGAGAAATGCCGGGGGCTATGGCTACACCTTC. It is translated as CASVMRNAGGYGYTF.

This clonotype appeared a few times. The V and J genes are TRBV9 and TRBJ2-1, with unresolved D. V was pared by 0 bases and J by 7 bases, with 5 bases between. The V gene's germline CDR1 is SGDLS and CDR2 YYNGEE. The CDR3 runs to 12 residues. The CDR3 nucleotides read TGTGCCAGCAGCGTAGCCGGGAATGAGCAGTTCTTC. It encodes CASSVAGNEQFF.

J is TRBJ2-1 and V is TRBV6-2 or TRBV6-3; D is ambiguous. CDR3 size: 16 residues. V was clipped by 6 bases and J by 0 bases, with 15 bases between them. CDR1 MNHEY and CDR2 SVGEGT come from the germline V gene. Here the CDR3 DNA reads TGTGCCAGCAGCCCCCCGGCCACAAGCTCCTACAATGAGCAGTTCTTC. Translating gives CASSPPATSSYNEQFF.

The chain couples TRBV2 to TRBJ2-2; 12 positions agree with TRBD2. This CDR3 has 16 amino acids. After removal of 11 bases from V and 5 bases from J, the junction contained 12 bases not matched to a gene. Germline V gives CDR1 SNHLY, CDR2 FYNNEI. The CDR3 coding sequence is TGTGCCTGCTCTAGCGGGAGGGCCGGGTGGACCGGGGAGCTGTTTTTT. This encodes CACSSGRAGWTGELFF.

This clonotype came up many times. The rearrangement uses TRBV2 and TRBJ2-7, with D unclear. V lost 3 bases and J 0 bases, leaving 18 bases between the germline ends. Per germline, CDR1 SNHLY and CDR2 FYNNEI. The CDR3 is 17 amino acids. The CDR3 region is CASSEFFWTEYSYEQYF. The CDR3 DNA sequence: TGTGCCAGCAGTGAGTTTTTCTGGACGGAATACTCCTACGAGCAGTACTTC.

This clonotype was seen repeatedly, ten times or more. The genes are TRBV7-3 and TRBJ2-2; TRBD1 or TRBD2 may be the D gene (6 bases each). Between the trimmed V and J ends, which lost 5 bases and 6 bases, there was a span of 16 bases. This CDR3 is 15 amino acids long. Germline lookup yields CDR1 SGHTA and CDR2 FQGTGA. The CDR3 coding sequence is TGTGCCAGCAGCCGGGGGCTAGCGATGGCCGGGGAGCTGTTTTTT. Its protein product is CASSRGLAMAGELFF.

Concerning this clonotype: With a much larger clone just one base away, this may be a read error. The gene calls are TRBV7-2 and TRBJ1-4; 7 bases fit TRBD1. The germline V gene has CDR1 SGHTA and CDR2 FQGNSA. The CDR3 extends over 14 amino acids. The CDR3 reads CAGSQYRGYEKLFF. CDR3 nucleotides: TGTGCCGGCAGCCAATACAGGGGATACGAAAAACTGTTTTTT.

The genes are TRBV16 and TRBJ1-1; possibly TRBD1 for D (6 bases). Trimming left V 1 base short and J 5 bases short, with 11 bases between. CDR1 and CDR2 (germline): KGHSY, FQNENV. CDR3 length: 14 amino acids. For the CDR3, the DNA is TGTGCCAGCAGCCAATTAGAAGGGGGTACTGAAGCTTTCTTT. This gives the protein CASSQLEGGTEAFF. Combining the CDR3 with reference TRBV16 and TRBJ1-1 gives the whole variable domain GEEVAQTPKHLVRGEGQKAKLYCAPIKGHSYVFWYQQVLKNEFKFLISFQNENVFDETGMPKERFSAKCLPNSPCSLEIQATKLEDSAVYFCASSQLEGGTEAFFGQGTRLTVV.

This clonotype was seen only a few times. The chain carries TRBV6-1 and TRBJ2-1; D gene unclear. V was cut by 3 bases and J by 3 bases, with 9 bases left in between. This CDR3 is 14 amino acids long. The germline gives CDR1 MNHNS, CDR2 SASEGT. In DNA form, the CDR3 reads TGTGCCAGCAGTGAGCAGATGGACTACAATGAGCAGTTCTTC. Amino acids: CASSEQMDYNEQFF.

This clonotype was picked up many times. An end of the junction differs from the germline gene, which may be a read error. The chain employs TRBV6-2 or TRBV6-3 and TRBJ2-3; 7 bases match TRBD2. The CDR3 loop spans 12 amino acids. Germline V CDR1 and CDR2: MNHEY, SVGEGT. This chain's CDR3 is CASTIGLDAQYF. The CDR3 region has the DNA TGTGCCAGCACCATCGGACTAGATGCGCAGTATTTT.

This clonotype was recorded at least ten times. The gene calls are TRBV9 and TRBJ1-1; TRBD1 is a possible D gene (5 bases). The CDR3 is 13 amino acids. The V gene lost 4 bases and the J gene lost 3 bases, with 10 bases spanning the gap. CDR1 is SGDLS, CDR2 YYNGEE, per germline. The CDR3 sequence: CASSPRVYTEAFF. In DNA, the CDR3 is TGTGCCAGCAGCCCCAGGGTGTACACTGAAGCTTTCTTT. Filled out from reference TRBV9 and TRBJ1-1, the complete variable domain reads DSGVTQTPKHLITATGQRVTLRCSPRSGDLSVYWYQQSLDQGLQFLIQYYNGEERAKGNILERFSAQQFPDLHSELNLSSLELGDSALYFCASSPRVYTEAFFGQGTRLTVV.